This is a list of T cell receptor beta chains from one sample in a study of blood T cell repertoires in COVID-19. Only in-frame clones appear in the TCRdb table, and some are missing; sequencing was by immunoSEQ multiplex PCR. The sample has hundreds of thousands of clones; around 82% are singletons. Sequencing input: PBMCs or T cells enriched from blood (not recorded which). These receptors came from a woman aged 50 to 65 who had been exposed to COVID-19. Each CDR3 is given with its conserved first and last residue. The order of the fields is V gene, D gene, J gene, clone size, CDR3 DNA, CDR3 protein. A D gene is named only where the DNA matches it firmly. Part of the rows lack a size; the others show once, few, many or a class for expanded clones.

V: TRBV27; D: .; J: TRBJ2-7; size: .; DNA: TGTGCCAGCAGTAACCGGGGGTCCTCCTACGAGCAGTACTTC; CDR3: CASSNRGSSYEQYF
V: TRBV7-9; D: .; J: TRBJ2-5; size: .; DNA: TGTGCCAGCAGCTTAGTCCCCAGTATGGAAGAGACCCAGTACTTC; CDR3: CASSLVPSMEETQYF
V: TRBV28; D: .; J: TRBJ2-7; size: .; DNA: TGTGCCAGCAGTACGGAAGGGGTTGGGTCCTACGAGCAGTACTTC; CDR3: CASSTEGVGSYEQYF
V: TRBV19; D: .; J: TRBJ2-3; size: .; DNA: TGTGCCAGTAGGACCCCTGGCGGTAGCACAGATACGCAGTATTTT; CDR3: CASRTPGGSTDTQYF
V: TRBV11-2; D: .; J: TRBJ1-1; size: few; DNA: TGTGCCAGCAGCCCGAGTGCTGAAGCTTTCTTT; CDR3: CASSPSAEAFF
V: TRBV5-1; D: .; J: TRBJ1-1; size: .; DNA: TGCGCCAGCAGCCGCCTAGGGCGGGACACTGAAGCTTTCTTT; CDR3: CASSRLGRDTEAFF
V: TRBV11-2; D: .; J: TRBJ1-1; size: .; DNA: TGTGCCAGCAGCTCGTATCAGGGGAAGCCCGAAGCTTTCTTT; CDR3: CASSSYQGKPEAFF
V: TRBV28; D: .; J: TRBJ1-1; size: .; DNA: TGTGCCAGCAGTCCCCGGGGGGGTCCGAACACTGAAGCTTTCTTT; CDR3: CASSPRGGPNTEAFF
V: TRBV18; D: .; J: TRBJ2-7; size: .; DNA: TGTGCCAGCTCACCATACCGACAGACCTACGAGCAGTACTTC; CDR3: CASSPYRQTYEQYF
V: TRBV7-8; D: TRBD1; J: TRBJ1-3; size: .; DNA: TGTGCCAGCAGCGTGACAGGGCCTGGAAACACCATATATTTT; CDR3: CASSVTGPGNTIYF
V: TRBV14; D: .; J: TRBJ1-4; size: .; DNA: TGTGCCAGCAGCCAAGTGAGGGGGACAACTAATGAAAAACTGTTTTTT; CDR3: CASSQVRGTTNEKLFF
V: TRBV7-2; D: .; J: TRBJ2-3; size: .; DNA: TGTGCCAGCAGCCCCGACACCGGCAGGCCAGATACGCAGTATTTT; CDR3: CASSPDTGRPDTQYF
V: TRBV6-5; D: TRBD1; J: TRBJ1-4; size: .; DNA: TGTGCCAGCAGACCGGACAGGGGACCTTATGAAAAACTGTTTTTT; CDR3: CASRPDRGPYEKLFF
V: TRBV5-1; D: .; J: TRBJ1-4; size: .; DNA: TGCGCCAGCAGCTTTTACGACAGAAACAATGAAAAACTGTTTTTT; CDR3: CASSFYDRNNEKLFF
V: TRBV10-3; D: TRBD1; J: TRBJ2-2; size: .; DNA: TGTGCCATCAGTGTGGGACAGGGATTTACCGGGGAGCTGTTTTTT; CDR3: CAISVGQGFTGELFF
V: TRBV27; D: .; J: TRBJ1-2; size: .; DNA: TGTGCCACCGAAAGGGACTCTTATGGCTACACCTTC; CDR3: CATERDSYGYTF
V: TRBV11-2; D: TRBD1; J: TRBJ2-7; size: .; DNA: TGTGCCAGCAGCCTCGGACAGGGGACATTCTACGAGCAGTACTTC; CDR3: CASSLGQGTFYEQYF
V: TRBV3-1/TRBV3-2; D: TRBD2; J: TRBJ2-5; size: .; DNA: TGTGCCAGCAGCCTCACCGGGACTAGCGGGGGGCGGACCCAGTACTTC; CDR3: CASSLTGTSGGRTQYF
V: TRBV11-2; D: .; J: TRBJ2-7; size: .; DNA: TGTGCCAGCAGCCTAAACAGGAATTCCTACGAGCAGTACTTC; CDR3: CASSLNRNSYEQYF
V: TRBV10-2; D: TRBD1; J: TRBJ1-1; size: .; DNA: TGCGCCAGCAGGGCAACAGGGGGTACTAAGGCTGAAGCTTTCTTT; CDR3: CASRATGGTKAEAFF
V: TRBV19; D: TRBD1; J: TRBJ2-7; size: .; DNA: TGTGCCTCAGAGGACAGGGCCCACGAGCAGTACTTC; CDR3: CASEDRAHEQYF
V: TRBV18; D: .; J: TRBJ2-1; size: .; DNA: TGTGCCAGCTCACCACCCAGGCATAAGACCTACAATGAGCAGTTCTTC; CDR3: CASSPPRHKTYNEQFF
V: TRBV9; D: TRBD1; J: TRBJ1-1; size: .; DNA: TGTGCCAGCAGCGTAGCTCCAGGGGGAACTGAAGCTTTCTTT; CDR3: CASSVAPGGTEAFF
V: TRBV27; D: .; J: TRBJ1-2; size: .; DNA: TGTGCCAGCAGTTTATCCCGGGGGTTGGGTGGCTACACCTTC; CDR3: CASSLSRGLGGYTF
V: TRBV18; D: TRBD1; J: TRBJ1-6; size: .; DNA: TGTGCCAGCTCACCCAAGACAGGGAATAATTCACCCCTCCACTTT; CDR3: CASSPKTGNNSPLHF
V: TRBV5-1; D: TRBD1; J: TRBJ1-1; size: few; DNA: TGCGCCAGCAGCTGGACAGGAACATTGAGTACTGAAGCTTTCTTT; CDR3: CASSWTGTLSTEAFF
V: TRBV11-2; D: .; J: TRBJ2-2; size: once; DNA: TGTGCCAGCAGCTCCCTAAACACCGGGGAGCTGTTTTTT; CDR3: CASSSLNTGELFF
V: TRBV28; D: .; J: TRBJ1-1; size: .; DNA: TGTGCCAGCAGTTTAACAGGAAGCACTGAAGCTTTCTTT; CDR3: CASSLTGSTEAFF
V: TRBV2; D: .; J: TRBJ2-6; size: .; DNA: TGTGCCAGCAGTATATCGCTCGGGGCTGGGGCCAACGTCCTGACTTTC; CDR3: CASSISLGAGANVLTF
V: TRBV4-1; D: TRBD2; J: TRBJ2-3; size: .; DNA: TGCGCCAGCAGCCCCCGAGGACTAGCGGGTAACACAGATACGCAGTATTTT; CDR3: CASSPRGLAGNTDTQYF
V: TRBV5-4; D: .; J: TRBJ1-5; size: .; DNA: TGTGCCAGCAGCTCGGGGGGGTACGGTCAGCCCCAGCATTTT; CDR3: CASSSGGYGQPQHF
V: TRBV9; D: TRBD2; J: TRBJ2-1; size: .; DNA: TGTGCCAGCAGCGTACCCTCGGGGGGTAATGAGCAGTTCTTC; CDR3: CASSVPSGGNEQFF
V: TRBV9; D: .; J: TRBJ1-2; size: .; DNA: TGTGCCAGCAGTGACCTGCCGGAGAGGGCCTATGGCTACACCTTC; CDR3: CASSDLPERAYGYTF
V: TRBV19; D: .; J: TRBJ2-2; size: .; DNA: TGTGCCAGCTCCGGGACTTCCAACACCGGGGAGCTGTTTTTT; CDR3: CASSGTSNTGELFF
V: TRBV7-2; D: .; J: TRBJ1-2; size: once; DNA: TGTGCCAGCAGCTTCCGGGGGGCGGTTGGCTACACCTTC; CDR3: CASSFRGAVGYTF
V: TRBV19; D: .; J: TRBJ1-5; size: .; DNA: TGTGCCAGTAGTACCACAGGGAAAGGCAATCAGCCCCAGCATTTT; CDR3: CASSTTGKGNQPQHF
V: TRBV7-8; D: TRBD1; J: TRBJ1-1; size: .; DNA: TGTGCCAGCAGCGCACAGGGGCCAGACACTGAAGCTTTCTTT; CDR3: CASSAQGPDTEAFF
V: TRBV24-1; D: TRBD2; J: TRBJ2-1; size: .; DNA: TGTGCCACCAGTGATTTGCCAAGGACTAGCGGGGGGTCCTCCTACAATGAGCAGTTCTTC; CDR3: CATSDLPRTSGGSSYNEQFF
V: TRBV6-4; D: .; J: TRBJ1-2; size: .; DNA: TGTGCCAGCAGCCCGAACGGCTATGGCTACACCTTC; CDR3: CASSPNGYGYTF
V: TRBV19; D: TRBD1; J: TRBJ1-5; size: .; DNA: TGTGCCAGTAGTATCTTACAGGGGAACAATCAGCCCCAGCATTTT; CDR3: CASSILQGNNQPQHF
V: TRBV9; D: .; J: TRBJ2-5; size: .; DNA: TGTGCCAGCAGCGTGGCCGGGACATCTCAAGAGACCCAGTACTTC; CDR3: CASSVAGTSQETQYF
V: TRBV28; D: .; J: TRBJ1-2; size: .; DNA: TGTGCCAGCAGTAAACAGGTCCCACCCTATGGCTACACCTTC; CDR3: CASSKQVPPYGYTF
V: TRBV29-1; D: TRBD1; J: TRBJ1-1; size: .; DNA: TGCAGCGTTGCACCCCGGACAGGGGCGTCAAACACTGAAGCTTTCTTT; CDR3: CSVAPRTGASNTEAFF
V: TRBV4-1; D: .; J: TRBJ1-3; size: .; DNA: TGCGCCAGCAGCCAATCGTTAGGGGCTTCTGGAAACACCATATATTTT; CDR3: CASSQSLGASGNTIYF
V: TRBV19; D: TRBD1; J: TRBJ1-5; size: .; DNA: TGTGCCAGTAGCACGGACAGGGGTGAGTCGCCCCAGCATTTT; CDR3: CASSTDRGESPQHF